These 20 T cell receptor beta chains came from one sample sequenced in a study of shared T cell receptors in the human thymus (dated by TCRdb to about 2021). The library came from the immunoSEQ multiplex PCR assay. The table was pulled from immuneACCESS by TCRdb, which kept in-frame rearrangements only. Such tables lose some clones; where checked, under half of the loss comes from unresolved V genes, and the rest has no known cause. This sample lists about 380,000 clones; around 95% were detected once. Of the sample, roughly 0.021% is held by the ten largest clones. The sequenced sample consisted of thymocytes. The receptors here all came from a human donor.

The CDR3 region is CSPLELPTSGNTIYF. The CDR3 region has the DNA TGCAGCCCATTGGAACTACCGACCTCTGGAAACACCATATATTTT. This rearrangement joins TRBV29-1 to TRBJ1-3; D not certain. Trimming took 8 bases from V and 0 from J, leaving 17 bases between them. The CDR3 extends over 15 amino acids. The germline gives CDR1 SQVTM, CDR2 ANQGSEA.

The genes are TRBV28 and TRBJ1-5; D perhaps matches TRBD1 (5 bases). This CDR3 is built from 14 residues. V was pared by 2 bases and J by 6 bases, with 11 bases between. Germline CDR1 MDHEN, CDR2 SYDVKM. The CDR3 region is CASSLHLDTQPQHF. DNA of the CDR3: TGTGCCAGCAGTTTACATTTGGACACTCAGCCCCAGCATTTT.

V is TRBV6-5 and J is TRBJ2-3; the D gene is possibly TRBD1 (5 bases). Trimming shortened V by 5 bases and J by 3 bases, and 9 bases separated the two germline ends. CDR1 is MNHEY and CDR2 is SVGAGI in the germline V gene. This CDR3 contains 13 residues. The CDR3 DNA follows: TGTGCCAGCAGTGGGGCCGGGACAGATACGCAGTATTTT. It yields the protein CASSGAGTDTQYF.

V and J are TRBV5-5 and TRBJ2-3; D is ambiguous. V lost 0 bases, J lost 8 bases, and 13 bases lay in between. CDR1 is SGHKS and CDR2 is YYEKEE in the germline V gene (reference sequence). The CDR3 is made up of 14 amino acids. The CDR3 is CASSLVSVSGTQYF. In nucleotides, the CDR3 is TGTGCCAGCAGCTTGGTATCAGTGTCTGGTACGCAGTATTTT.

The rearrangement links TRBV25-1 to TRBJ2-5; 7 bases line up with TRBD2. J lost 4 bases, V lost 0 bases, and 8 bases had no gene match. The CDR3 loop spans 16 amino acids. Per the germline V gene, CDR1 is MGHDK and CDR2 is SYGVNS. The CDR3 region is CASSEYMTGRGETQYF. The CDR3 DNA reads TGTGCCAGCAGTGAATATATGACGGGGAGGGGAGAGACCCAGTACTTC.

The chain carries TRBV7-9 and TRBJ2-1, with D perhaps TRBD1 or TRBD2 (5 bases each). V gave up 1 base and J gave up 8 bases, with 18 bases separating them. CDR1 and CDR2 (germline): SEHNR, FQNEAQ (reference sequence). The CDR3 has 16 residues. The CDR3, as DNA: TGTGCCAGCAGCTTAGGTTGGGGGAGCCAGCGAGATGAGCAGTTCTTC. Protein sequence: CASSLGWGSQRDEQFF.

The V gene is TRBV28, the J gene TRBJ2-3; 7 bases agree with TRBD1. Germline-derived CDR1 and CDR2 are MDHEN and SYDVKM. The V segment lost 6 bases and the J segment 2 bases; nucleotides outside the gene matches: 8. The CDR3 has 15 residues. CDR3: CASRIRDRHTDTQYF. The CDR3 nucleotides are TGTGCCAGCAGAATCCGGGACAGACACACAGATACGCAGTATTTT.

This clone appeared a single time. V is TRBV10-1 and J is TRBJ2-1; D may match TRBD1 or TRBD2 (5 bases each). Per the germline V gene, CDR1 is WNHNN and CDR2 is SYGVQD (reference sequence). V was cut by 5 bases and J by 5 bases, with 13 bases left in between. The CDR3 has 14 amino acids. The DNA for the CDR3 is TGCGCCAGCAGTCGGGACCCCTCGGACAATGAGCAGTTCTTC. Protein product: CASSRDPSDNEQFF.

CDR3 in DNA: TGTGCCAGCAGCGTCTCCAGCCCCAAGGAGCTGTTTTTT. Translating gives CASSVSSPKELFF. The chain joins TRBV7-3 to TRBJ2-2, with no clear D. CDR3 length: 13 residues. Trimming took 5 bases from V and 10 from J, leaving 14 bases between them. Germline V gives CDR1 SGHTA, CDR2 FQGTGA.

V and J are TRBV30 and TRBJ2-7; TRBD2 matches 10 bases. This CDR3 contains 15 residues. Germline CDR1 reads GTSNPN; CDR2 reads SVGIG (reference sequence). With 0 bases clipped from V and 5 bases from J, the junction kept 7 bases outside the gene matches. CDR3 coding DNA: TGTGCCTGGAGTGTACCGGAGCGGGAGGGACACGAGCAGTACTTC. This gives the protein CAWSVPEREGHEQYF.

This chain joins TRBV19 and TRBJ1-5; D unclear. The CDR3 length is 17 residues. Germline CDR1 is LNHDA and CDR2 is SQIVND (reference sequence). The V and J ends lost 4 bases and 2 bases respectively, with 18 bases between them. In nucleotides, the CDR3 is TGTGCCAGTAGTACGCTGGAAACCCACCCCCGCAATCAGCCCCAGCATTTT. It encodes CASSTLETHPRNQPQHF.

The chain combines TRBV9 with TRBJ2-7, with 8 bases lining up with TRBD1. V trimming: 2 bases; J trimming: 4 bases; junction bases outside the gene matches: 5. The germline CDR1 and CDR2 sequences are SGDLS and YYNGEE. The CDR3 extends over 14 amino acids. The CDR3 spells CASSVTGTGYEQYF. CDR3 nucleotides: TGTGCCAGCAGCGTCACCGGGACAGGATACGAGCAGTACTTC.

V and J are TRBV27 and TRBJ1-4; D is unresolved. The CDR3 totals 14 residues. CDR1 and CDR2 from the germline V gene are MNHEY and SMNVEV (reference sequence). Trimming left V 5 bases short and J 0 bases short, with 7 bases between. The CDR3 loop reads CASSDRTTNEKLFF. The DNA for the CDR3 is TGTGCCAGCAGTGATAGGACAACTAATGAAAAACTGTTTTTT.

The chain carries TRBV29-1 and TRBJ2-7; D uncertain. Germline assignment: CDR1 SQVTM and CDR2 ANQGSEA. V lost 3 bases and J lost 3, with 9 bases in between. The CDR3 consists of 12 residues. The CDR3 DNA reads TGCAGCGTTGAGGCCTCCGGCTACGAGCAGTACTTC. This gives the protein CSVEASGYEQYF.

The V call is TRBV27, the J call TRBJ2-1; D uncertain. Germline V CDR1 and CDR2: MNHEY, SMNVEV (reference sequence). Trimming removed 5 bases from V and 7 bases from J, with 15 bases in between. The CDR3 loop spans 14 amino acids. The chain's CDR3 is CASSQYRVGNEQFF. The CDR3 DNA follows: TGTGCCAGCAGTCAATATCGTGTGGGGAATGAGCAGTTCTTC.

The chain links TRBV27 to TRBJ2-3; the D gene is possibly TRBD1 (5 bases). V was trimmed by 2 bases and J by 6 bases, leaving 12 bases between them. Germline V lookup: CDR1 MNHEY, CDR2 SMNVEV (reference sequence). This CDR3 comprises 14 residues. The CDR3 loop reads CASSLSQPGDTQYF. CDR3 DNA sequence: TGTGCCAGCAGTTTAAGTCAGCCAGGGGATACGCAGTATTTT.

V usage is TRBV7-8 and J usage is TRBJ2-7; 10 bases line up with TRBD1. CDR3 length equals 17 residues. V was pared by 4 bases and J by 2 bases, with 11 bases of the junction left unmatched. In germline, CDR1 is SGHVS, CDR2 FQNEAQ. CDR3 DNA sequence: TGTGCCAGCAGCTCCCCCATTGACAGGGGGCTACCCTACGAGCAGTACTTC. Translating gives CASSSPIDRGLPYEQYF.

The gene calls are TRBV28 and TRBJ1-4, with D possibly being TRBD1 (5 bases). This CDR3 comprises 12 residues. The germline V gene encodes CDR1 MDHEN and CDR2 SYDVKM. V was pared by 11 bases and J by 7 bases, with 14 bases between. CDR3 bases: TGTGCCCCCCCGGGGCGGTGTGAAAAACTGTTTTTT. Translation gives CAPPGRCEKLFF.

The chain links TRBV5-4 to TRBJ1-2; no definite D call. There are 14 residues in the CDR3. Germline V gene data show CDR1 as SGHNT and CDR2 as YYREEE (reference sequence). The V gene lost 4 bases and the J gene lost 4 bases, with 14 bases spanning the gap. The CDR3 spells CASSPGEGSYGYTF. DNA of the CDR3: TGTGCCAGCAGCCCTGGTGAAGGGAGCTATGGCTACACCTTC.

The chain links TRBV7-6 to TRBJ2-3; 9 positions match TRBD2. V was pared by 5 bases and J by 2 bases, with 11 bases of the junction left unmatched. There are 17 residues in the CDR3. Looked up from germline, CDR1 is SGHVS and CDR2 is FNYEAQ. This CDR3 is CASSQRASGTITDTQYF. In DNA form, the CDR3 reads TGTGCCAGCAGCCAGCGGGCTAGCGGGACTATCACAGATACGCAGTATTTT. The variable domain in full, completed from reference TRBV7-6 and TRBJ2-3, reads GAGVSQSPRYKVTKRGQDVALRCDPISGHVSLYWYRQALGQGPEFLTYFNYEAQQDKSGLPNDRFSAERPEGSISTLTIQRTEQRDSAMYRCASSQRASGTITDTQYFGPGTRLTVL.